The T cell receptor beta chain under discussion was sequenced for a study of shared clonotypes between healthy human individuals. V shed 0 bases and J shed 6 bases, with 11 bases lying between them. The V gene's germline CDR1 is SGHRS and CDR2 YFSETQ. The CDR3 runs to 14 residues. With unsorted samples, genomic DNA was obtained from about 90 million PBMCs. The study ran the assay at deep level. Replicate PCRs for unsorted PBMC used approximately 300 ng DNA (about 27,000 T cell genomes). It was on ten immunoSEQ deep assay plates that unsorted PBMC DNA was sequenced. The table came from immunoSEQ multiplex PCR; TCRdb's copy has only in-frame clones and leaves some out. Here the sample spans about 520,000 clones, roughly 80% being singletons.

The sample was PBMCs. The source is a woman in her forties in good health. Some clones in this sample may be carry-over from other donors' samples. This chain links TRBV5-1 with TRBJ2-3, with D possibly TRBD1 on 6 matching bases. The CDR3 sequence: CASSLEGTGDTQYF. Written as DNA, the CDR3 is TGCGCCAGCAGCTTGGAGGGAACAGGGGATACGCAGTATTTT.